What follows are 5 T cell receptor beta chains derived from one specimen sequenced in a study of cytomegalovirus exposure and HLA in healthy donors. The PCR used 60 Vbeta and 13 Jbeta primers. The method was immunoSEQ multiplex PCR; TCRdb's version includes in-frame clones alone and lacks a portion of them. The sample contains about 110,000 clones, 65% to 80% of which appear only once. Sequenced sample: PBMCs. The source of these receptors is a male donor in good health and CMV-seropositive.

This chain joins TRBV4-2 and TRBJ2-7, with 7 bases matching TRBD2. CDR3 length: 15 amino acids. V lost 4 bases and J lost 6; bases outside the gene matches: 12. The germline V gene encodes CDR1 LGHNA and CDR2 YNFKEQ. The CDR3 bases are TGTGCCAGCAGCCCAAGGATCGGTCTAGCGGTCGAGCAGTACTTC. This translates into CASSPRIGLAVEQYF.

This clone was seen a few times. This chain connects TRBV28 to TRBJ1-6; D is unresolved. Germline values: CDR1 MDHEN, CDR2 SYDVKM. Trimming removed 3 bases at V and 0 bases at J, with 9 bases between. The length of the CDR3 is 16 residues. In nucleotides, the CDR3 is TGTGCCAGCAGTTTCCCACTTGTCTCCTATAATTCACCCCTCCACTTT. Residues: CASSFPLVSYNSPLHF. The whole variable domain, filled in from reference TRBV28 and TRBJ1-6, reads DVKVTQSSRYLVKRTGEKVFLECVQDMDHENMFWYRQDPGLGLRLIYFSYDVKMKEKGDIPEGYSVSREKKERFSLILESASTNQTSMYLCASSFPLVSYNSPLHFGNGTRLTVT.

Here the CDR3 DNA reads TGTGCCAGCAGTTACGAAGGGGACAGGGGGTGGGATCAGCCCCAGCATTTT. Encoded protein: CASSYEGDRGWDQPQHF. The rearrangement links TRBV6-7 to TRBJ1-5; 11 bases map to TRBD1. TRBV6-7 is an ORF, and what it does is uncertain. J was trimmed by 5 bases and V by 2 bases; bases with no gene match: 8. The CDR3 length is 17 residues.

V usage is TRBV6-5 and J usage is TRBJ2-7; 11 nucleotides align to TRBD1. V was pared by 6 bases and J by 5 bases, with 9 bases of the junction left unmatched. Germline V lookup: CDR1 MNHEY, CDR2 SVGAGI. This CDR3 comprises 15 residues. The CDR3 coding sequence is TGTGCCAGCAGGGAGTTCGGGACAGGGGGTGACGAGCAGTACTTC. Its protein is CASREFGTGGDEQYF.

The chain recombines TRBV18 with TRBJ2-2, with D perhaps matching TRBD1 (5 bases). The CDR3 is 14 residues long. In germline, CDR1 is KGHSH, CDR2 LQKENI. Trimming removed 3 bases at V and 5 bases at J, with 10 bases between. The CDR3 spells CASSPQGSTGELFF. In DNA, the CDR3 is TGTGCCAGCTCACCCCAGGGATCGACCGGGGAGCTGTTTTTT.